This T cell receptor beta chain stems from a study of T cell responses to AZD1222 COVID-19 vaccine. Study conclusions and caveats: Donors, mostly white British, included more females; clonal diversity was possibly underestimated. Across the whole spike, CD4 TCRs peaked at regions 160-218 and 743-854. The study sampled repertoires only after the peak T cell response. Within unmutated variant regions lay the reported targets of nearly half of spike-specific TCRs.

Germline V lookup: CDR1 LNHDA, CDR2 SQIVND (reference sequence). The junction had 8 bases not matched to a gene; V was cut back by 7 bases and J by 8 bases. This CDR3 comprises 14 residues. This table comes from immunoSEQ multiplex PCR, and its TCRdb copy is limited to in-frame clones, with some not included. The sample consists of 160,000 or so clones, 92% of them appearing once. Points on this clone: The antigen is undetermined.

The chain joins TRBV19 to TRBJ1-6, with 7 positions matching TRBD1. The sample in question was peripheral blood, obtained on day 0 of MenACWY control vaccination. The receptor's source is an adult in good health. The CDR3 DNA sequence: TGTGCCAGTAAAGAGGGCCAGGGGGATTCACCCCTCCACTTT. Residues: CASKEGQGDSPLHF.